This T cell receptor beta chain appears in the sequencing data of a study of T-cell reconstitution after alpha-beta-depleted transplantation in children. CDR1 is LNHDA and CDR2 is SQIVND in the germline V gene (reference sequence). Between the trimmed V and J ends, which lost 4 bases and 6 bases, there was a span of 12 bases. The CDR3 runs to 13 residues. The sample holds a few counts of this clonotype. Preparing the TCRbeta library involved the use of unique molecular identifiers. MiXCR was run by TCRdb on the PCR reads, yielding one entry per CDR3 protein. This table has fewer than 400,000 distinct CDR3 sequences, around 20% appearing once.

The material sequenced was PBMCs from the stem cell graft donor, taken from the stem cell graft. The V call is TRBV19, the J call TRBJ1-1; no definite D call. The source is a human donor who donated a stem cell graft to a child with acute myeloid leukemia. Here the CDR3 DNA reads TGTGCCAGTAGTAGGGAGGAGATATCTGAAGCTTTCTTT. Its translation: CASSREEISEAFF.